This T cell receptor beta chain stems from a study of T cell responses to AZD1222 COVID-19 vaccine. Overall study findings and caveats: A rise in Spike-specific TCR breadth and depth followed two AZD1222 doses.

Details on this clone: Its antigen is as yet unknown.

Sequenced by immunoSEQ multiplex PCR; TCRdb stores in-frame clones only, minus some. The sample shows 150,000 to 180,000 clones, 88% of them seen only once. The sample here was peripheral blood, taken on day 0 of AZD1222 vaccination. This sequence originates from an adult in good health.

CDR3: CASSLDRATNEKLFF. The CDR3 DNA follows: TGTGCCAGCAGCTTAGACAGGGCCACTAATGAAAAACTGTTTTTT. This chain joins TRBV7-2 and TRBJ1-4, with a weak D call TRBD1 (6 bases). V was shortened by 1 base and J by 2 bases, with 8 bases between the two germline ends. The CDR3 runs to 15 residues. CDR1 and CDR2 (germline): SGHTA, FQGNSA.